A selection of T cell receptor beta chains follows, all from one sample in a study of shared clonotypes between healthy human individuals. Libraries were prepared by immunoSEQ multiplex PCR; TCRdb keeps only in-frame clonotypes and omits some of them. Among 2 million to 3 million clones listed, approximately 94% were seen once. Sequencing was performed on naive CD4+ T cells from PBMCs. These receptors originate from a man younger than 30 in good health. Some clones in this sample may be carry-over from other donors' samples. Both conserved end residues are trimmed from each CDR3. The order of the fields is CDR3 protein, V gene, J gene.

ASSLLWGQDYGYT	TRBV7-9	TRBJ1-2
ASSNLPGDGYT	TRBV21-1	TRBJ1-2
ASSQLPRGDLAYEQY	TRBV7-9	TRBJ2-7
ASSLGLLAGGGDTQY	TRBV7-3	TRBJ2-3
SARLLKPNTEAF	TRBV29-1	TRBJ1-1
ASSAEDRGQAF	TRBV9	TRBJ1-1
ASSLTGARGYT	TRBV27	TRBJ1-2
ATSRDAGSGYEQY	TRBV15	TRBJ2-7
ASSVPAGLAGGPGTQY	TRBV19	TRBJ2-3
ASNTGQAKQF	TRBV28	TRBJ2-1
ASSRTGGRYYEQY	TRBV19	TRBJ2-7
ASSPWVGQGGNTIY	TRBV9	TRBJ1-3
AIRLGQTNTGELF	TRBV10-3	TRBJ2-2
ASSSIAGGRETQY	TRBV5-1	TRBJ2-5
ASSLSIPGLAGVDEQF	TRBV18	TRBJ2-1
ASSLLRRTSGNNDEQF	TRBV27	TRBJ2-1
ASSLASGEGGYGYT	TRBV7-9	TRBJ1-2
ASNPRDRATDTQY	TRBV6-5	TRBJ2-3
ASSLWKETQY	TRBV5-6	TRBJ2-5
ASSLLITDTQY	TRBV7-2	TRBJ2-3
ASAIGGTDTQY	TRBV14	TRBJ2-3
ASSIRGDFPGYT	TRBV19	TRBJ1-2
AISVPTSGTYEQY	TRBV10-3	TRBJ2-7
AGSFAANTEAF	TRBV7-2	TRBJ1-1
ASSPDSQETQY	TRBV5-5	TRBJ2-5
ASSRGQNSYEQY	TRBV7-9	TRBJ2-7
ASSTPGQGSGEAF	TRBV4-1	TRBJ1-1
ASSPGDTDTQY	TRBV5-1	TRBJ2-3
ASSRVVLYGGYGYT	TRBV28	TRBJ1-2
ASSRGQWIGNTIY	TRBV14	TRBJ1-3
ASSRGASGSEEQY	TRBV28	TRBJ2-7
ASSQPGTATYYGYT	TRBV7-8	TRBJ1-2
ASSPGRTSYNEQF	TRBV5-1	TRBJ2-1
ASSLTSAFWADTQY	TRBV9	TRBJ2-3
ASSQDLGGGFNNEQF	TRBV4-3	TRBJ2-1
ATRTVLSGNYGYT	TRBV15	TRBJ1-2
ASSSGGTTAETQY	TRBV28	TRBJ2-5
ASSPAGSSYEQY	TRBV7-9	TRBJ2-7
ASSFQGGLETQY	TRBV5-1	TRBJ2-5
ASSLPKKSQPQH	TRBV7-2	TRBJ1-5
ASTLGREFWQY	TRBV7-3	TRBJ2-7
SARDLPRAF	TRBV20-1	TRBJ1-1
ASSELAGYNEQF	TRBV2	TRBJ2-1
ASNGGRQDNEQF	TRBV5-1	TRBJ2-1
AWSVQGATEAF	TRBV30	TRBJ1-1
ASSPDRGWYGYT	TRBV5-1	TRBJ1-2
ASSPTGTGEADTQY	TRBV19	TRBJ2-3
ASSMSGSGRVEQY	TRBV2	TRBJ2-7
ASSYNPGGDQPQH	TRBV7-2	TRBJ1-5
ASSGLARYEQY	TRBV6-1	TRBJ2-7
ASSSEGINQPQH	TRBV7-9	TRBJ1-5
AISEHSGLAGEGTQY	TRBV10-3	TRBJ2-3
ASSLTPWQGTQY	TRBV27	TRBJ2-3
ASRQGAQETQY	TRBV7-2	TRBJ2-5